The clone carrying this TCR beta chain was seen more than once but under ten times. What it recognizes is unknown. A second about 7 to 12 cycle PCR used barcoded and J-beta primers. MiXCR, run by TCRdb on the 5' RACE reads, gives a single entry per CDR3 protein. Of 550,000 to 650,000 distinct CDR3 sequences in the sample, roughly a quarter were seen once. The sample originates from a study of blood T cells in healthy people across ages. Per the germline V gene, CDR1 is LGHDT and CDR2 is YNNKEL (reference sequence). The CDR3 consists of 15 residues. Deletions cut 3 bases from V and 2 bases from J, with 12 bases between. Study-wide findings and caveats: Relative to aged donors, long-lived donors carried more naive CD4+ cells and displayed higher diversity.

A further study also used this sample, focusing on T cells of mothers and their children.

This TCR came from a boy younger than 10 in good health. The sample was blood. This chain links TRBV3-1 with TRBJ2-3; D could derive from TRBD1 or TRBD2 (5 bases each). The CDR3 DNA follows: TGTGCCAGCAGCCAGTTTTTGGGGGACACAGATACGCAGTATTTT. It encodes CASSQFLGDTDTQYF.